This T cell receptor beta chain was identified in a study of identical twins. The CDR3 extends over 16 amino acids. Germline V lookup: CDR1 SGHNT, CDR2 YYREEE (reference sequence). V lost 0 bases, J lost 4 bases, and 6 bases stayed unmatched. Of note for this clonotype: Its specificity is unknown.

Study results and limitations: Memory repertoires lacked the insertion deficit that abundant cord blood beta clonotypes showed. Beta out-of-frame sequences displayed a weaker excess of sharing between twins. Models underestimated TCR alpha sharing (out-of-frame) in monozygotic twins.

Template switching added a universal primer site, and cDNA bore unique molecular identifiers. TCRdb processed the 5' RACE reads anew with MiXCR; each CDR3 protein has one entry. The sample includes about 450,000 distinct CDR3 sequences, around a sixth of them seen just once. Sequencing was carried out using naive T cells sorted from blood. The receptor was isolated from a man aged 45 to 65 in good health. The V gene is TRBV5-4, the J gene TRBJ1-5; TRBD1 agrees at 8 bases. The CDR3 DNA reads TGTGCCAGCAGCTTGGCCTACAGGGGGAAGAATCAGCCCCAGCATTTT. Translating it yields CASSLAYRGKNQPQHF. The full variable domain, in which reference TRBV5-4 and TRBJ1-5 provide the parts outside the CDR3, is ETGVTQSPTHLIKTRGQQVTLRCSSQSGHNTVSWYQQALGQGPQFIFQYYREEENGRGNFPPRFSGLQFPNYSSELNVNALELDDSALYLCASSLAYRGKNQPQHFGDGTRLSIL.